The clone carrying this TCR beta chain was seen ten or more times. What it recognizes is unknown. Stated time point: pre-sensitization, week 0. As for treatment: therapeutic diphenylcyclopropenone sensitization with weekly scalp DPC. Blood collection happened ahead of applying each patch test. The CDR3 extends over 14 amino acids. Germline CDR1 and CDR2: SGHRS and YFSETQ. V was cut by 2 bases and J by 1 base, with 9 bases left in between. TCRdb used MiXCR to reprocess the RACE reads, holding one entry per CDR3 protein. This sample has approximately 180,000 distinct CDR3 sequences, with around 30% found just once. The data are from a study of human T cells and chemical hapten exposure. For the study at large: DPC 0.01% went on the upper back by patch test, with reading at 6 days. Study-level results: Counts of TCRs expanded at PT1 correlated positively with patch test score.

The rearrangement joins TRBV5-1 to TRBJ1-1, with TRBD1 as a possible D gene (6 bases). This TCR came from a woman aged 25 to 39 with alopecia areata. Some clones in this sample may be carry-over from other donors' samples. Specimen: whole blood, collected in connection with sensitization to the hapten diphenylcyclopropenone (DPC). Here the CDR3 reads CASSFEQGNTEAFF. CDR3 coding DNA: TGCGCCAGCAGCTTTGAACAGGGGAACACTGAAGCTTTCTTT.